Listed here are 8 T cell receptor beta chains from one sample, sequenced in a study of shared clonotypes between healthy human individuals. Produced via immunoSEQ multiplex PCR; TCRdb's table is partial and in-frame only. The sample includes about a million clones, about 72% of them seen just once. Sequencing was performed on memory CD4+ T cells from PBMCs. Subset defined: CD45RA-negative fraction. The source is a man between 18 and 29 years old in good health. Some clones in this sample may be carry-over from other donors' samples.

This chain connects TRBV9 to TRBJ2-2; D is ambiguous. The V gene lost 7 bases and the J gene lost 4 bases, with 11 bases spanning the gap. CDR3 length: 13 residues. Germline-derived CDR1 and CDR2 are SGDLS and YYNGEE. The CDR3, as DNA: TGTGCCAGCCAACAAGCTGTCACCGGGGAGCTGTTTTTT. Its translation: CASQQAVTGELFF. The full variable domain, completed using reference TRBV9 and TRBJ2-2, is DSGVTQTPKHLITATGQRVTLRCSPRSGDLSVYWYQQSLDQGLQFLIQYYNGEERAKGNILERFSAQQFPDLHSELNLSSLELGDSALYFCASQQAVTGELFFGEGSRLTVL.

This chain connects TRBV2 to TRBJ2-7; TRBD1 aligns across 8 bases. The germline V gene has CDR1 SNHLY and CDR2 FYNNEI. The V segment lost 3 bases and the J segment 2 bases; nucleotides outside the gene matches: 9. The length of the CDR3 is 16 residues. The CDR3 here is CASSDPRTGGTYEQYF. The CDR3 DNA reads TGTGCCAGCAGTGATCCCCGTACAGGGGGGACCTACGAGCAGTACTTC.

The CDR3 protein is CATSGTDNEQYF. CDR3 DNA: TGTGCCACCTCCGGGACAGACAACGAGCAGTACTTC. The gene calls are TRBV10-3 and TRBJ2-7; 7 bases agree with TRBD1. The CDR3 sequence is 12 residues long. Germline CDR1 reads ENHRY; CDR2 reads SYGVKD. With 10 bases clipped from V and 5 bases from J, the junction kept 8 bases outside the gene matches.

This sequence joins TRBV10-2 and TRBJ2-7; a possible D gene is TRBD2 (5 bases). Germline V gives CDR1 WSHSY, CDR2 SAAADI. The CDR3 is made up of 15 amino acids. V was pared by 5 bases and J by 6 bases, with 20 bases between. The CDR3: CASSLWESSHLEQYF. Here the CDR3 DNA reads TGCGCCAGCAGTTTGTGGGAGAGTTCCCATCTCGAGCAGTACTTC.

This clone has at least ten counts. The CDR3 spells CASSETGTTTDTQYF. CDR3 DNA sequence: TGTGCCAGCAGCGAAACGGGGACTACCACAGATACGCAGTATTTT. The genes are TRBV7-3 and TRBJ2-3; 7 bases are a match to TRBD2. The CDR3 sequence is 15 residues long. Germline trimming cut 5 bases from V and 2 bases from J; bases unmatched to any gene: 7. Per the germline V gene, CDR1 is SGHTA and CDR2 is FQGTGA.

The V call is TRBV5-1, the J call TRBJ2-5, with D unresolved. With 2 bases removed from V and 12 bases from J, the gap between germline ends came to 11 bases. The CDR3 has 11 amino acids. Per the germline V gene, CDR1 is SGHRS and CDR2 is YFSETQ. The CDR3 bases are TGCGCCAGCAGCTTCTCGGGTCAGGAGTACTTC. It codes for CASSFSGQEYF.

This clone was counted a single time. The chain carries TRBV4-3 and TRBJ2-5, with 10 bases matching TRBD2. The CDR3 is made up of 16 amino acids. With 0 bases clipped from V and 5 bases from J, the junction kept 6 bases outside the gene matches. Germline assignment: CDR1 LGHNA and CDR2 YSLEER. As DNA, the CDR3 is TGCGCCAGCAGCCAAGATTCAGCTAGCGGGAGTGAGACCCAGTACTTC. This encodes CASSQDSASGSETQYF.

A note on this clone: It may be a read error: a sequence one base away is much more abundant. Other DNA variants within this sample encode the same CDR3. This chain connects TRBV5-1 to TRBJ1-2; D is possibly TRBD1 (5 bases). Germline V gives CDR1 SGHRS, CDR2 YFSETQ. Trimming left V 5 bases short and J 2 bases short, with 10 bases between. The CDR3 is 13 amino acids. CDR3 nucleotides: TGCGCCAGCAGTTTTAACAGGAACTATGGCTACACCTTC. The encoded protein is CASSFNRNYGYTF.